What follows describes a single T cell receptor (beta chain). The antigen is unknown. CDR3 length: 13 residues. V was clipped by 4 bases and J by 6 bases; unmatched bases: 5. CDR1 and CDR2 (germline): SNHLY, FYNNEI. The sample originates from a study of beta chain features in type 1 diabetes. Broader study findings: Significant though moderate, a shortening of TCRB CDR3s appeared in all four CD4+ subsets of Type 1 diabetes patients.

The investigators reverse transcribed all of the isolated RNA, so they sequenced expressed TCRB transcripts. Some clones are missing from TCRdb's copy, which holds only in-frame ones; the method was immunoSEQ multiplex PCR. This repertoire shows 200,000 to 250,000 clones, roughly 14% found once; its top ten account for about 0.02%. The V gene is TRBV2, the J gene TRBJ2-7; 8 nucleotides align to TRBD1. The sequence came from a man aged 25 to 40 with type 1 diabetes. Input material: naive CD4+ T cells from blood. CDR3 sequence: CASSASTGAEQYF. The CDR3 DNA is TGTGCCAGCAGTGCATCGACAGGGGCCGAGCAGTACTTC.